This T cell receptor (beta chain) was recorded in a study of blood T cell repertoires in COVID-19. This table comes from immunoSEQ multiplex PCR, and its TCRdb copy is limited to in-frame clones, with some not included. The data contain roughly 200,000 clones, about 83% of them singletons. J lost 6 bases, V lost 5 bases, and 11 bases had no gene match. This CDR3 contains 15 residues. Germline V gene data show CDR1 as MDHEN and CDR2 as SYDVKM. The sequence was obtained from a human donor in a cohort sampled during active COVID-19. Sequencing was performed on peripheral blood. The chain carries TRBV28 and TRBJ2-7, with 9 positions matching TRBD1. CDR3 sequence reads: CASSTTGGQSGEQYF. CDR3 in DNA: TGTGCCAGCAGTACCACAGGGGGCCAGTCGGGCGAGCAGTACTTC.